Given below is one T cell receptor beta chain in context. Here immunoSEQ multiplex PCR was the method, and the copy in TCRdb shows in-frame clones only, minus some. This sample carries about 50,000 clones, over 75% of them seen once, and the ten largest clones take about 15%. Germline V CDR1 and CDR2: LNHNV, YYDKDF (reference sequence). There are 15 residues in the CDR3. Trimming took 5 bases from V and 1 from J, leaving 14 bases between them. This specimen belongs to a study of T cell responses to AZD1222 COVID-19 vaccine. This chain joins TRBV15 and TRBJ1-1; D not certain. The sample in question was peripheral blood, obtained on day 0 of AZD1222 vaccination. The clonotype comes from an adult in good health. CDR3 in amino acids: CATSVAGFGNTEAFF. CDR3 nucleotide sequence: TGTGCCACCAGCGTAGCGGGGTTTGGGAACACTGAAGCTTTCTTT.